The following is a TCR beta chain sequence with its context. What it recognizes is unknown. The repertoire was sequenced with immunoSEQ multiplex PCR; TCRdb's copy has only in-frame clones and lacks some. The table lists more than 85,000 clones, approximately 94% of them singletons. This sample was included in a study of cytomegalovirus exposure and HLA in healthy donors. General study findings and limits: The classifier was said to identify cytomegalovirus status with high specificity and sensitivity.

The validation cohort, a group of around 130 subjects, included the donors and was separate from the roughly 670-subject first cohort. With 3 bases removed from V and 6 bases from J, the gap between germline ends came to 9 bases. The CDR3 sequence is 13 residues long. Germline CDR1 reads MGHRA; CDR2 reads YSYEKL. The chain links TRBV4-1 to TRBJ2-1; D call uncertain. The specimen sequenced was PBMCs. The sequence derives from a young woman in good health and CMV-seronegative. CDR3 sequence reads: CASSQPSSNEQFF. For the CDR3, the DNA is TGCGCCAGCAGCCAGCCGAGCTCCAATGAGCAGTTCTTC.